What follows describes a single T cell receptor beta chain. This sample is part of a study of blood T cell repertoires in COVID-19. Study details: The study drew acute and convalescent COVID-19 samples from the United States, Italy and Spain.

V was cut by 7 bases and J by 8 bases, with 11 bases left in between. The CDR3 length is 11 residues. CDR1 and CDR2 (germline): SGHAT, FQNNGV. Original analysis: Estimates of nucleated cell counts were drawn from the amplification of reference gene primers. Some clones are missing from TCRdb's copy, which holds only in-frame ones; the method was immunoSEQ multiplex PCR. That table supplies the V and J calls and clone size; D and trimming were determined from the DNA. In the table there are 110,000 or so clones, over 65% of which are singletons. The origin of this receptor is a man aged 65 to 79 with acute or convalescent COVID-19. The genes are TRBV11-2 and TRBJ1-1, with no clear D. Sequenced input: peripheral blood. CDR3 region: CASTPLSEAFF. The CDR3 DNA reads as TGTGCCAGCACCCCTCTTAGCGAAGCTTTCTTT.